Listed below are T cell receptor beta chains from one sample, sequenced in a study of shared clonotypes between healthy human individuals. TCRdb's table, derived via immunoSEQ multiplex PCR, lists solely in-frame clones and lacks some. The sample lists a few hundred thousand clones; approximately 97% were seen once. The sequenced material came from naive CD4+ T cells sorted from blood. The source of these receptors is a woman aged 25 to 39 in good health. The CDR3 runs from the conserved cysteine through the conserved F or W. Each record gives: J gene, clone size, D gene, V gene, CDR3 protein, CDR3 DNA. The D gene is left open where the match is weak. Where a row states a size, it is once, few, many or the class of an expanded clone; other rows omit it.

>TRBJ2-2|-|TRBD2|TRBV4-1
CASSHKREGRGTGELFF
TGCGCCAGCAGCCACAAGCGGGAGGGCCGCGGCACCGGGGAGCTGTTTTTT
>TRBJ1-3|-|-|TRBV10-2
CASSDAGSGNTIYF
TGCGCCAGCAGTGATGCAGGCTCTGGAAACACCATATATTTT
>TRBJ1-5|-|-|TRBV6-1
CASSTQRQANQPQHF
TGTGCCAGCAGTACCCAACGACAGGCAAATCAGCCCCAGCATTTT
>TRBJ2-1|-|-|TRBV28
CASSPPGTGHNEQFF
TGTGCCAGCAGTCCGCCCGGAACGGGCCACAATGAGCAGTTCTTC
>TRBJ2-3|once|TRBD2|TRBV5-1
CASSLVSGRGTDTQYF
TGCGCCAGCAGCTTGGTTTCCGGGAGGGGCACAGATACGCAGTATTTT
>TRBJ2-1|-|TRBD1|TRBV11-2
CASIGNRDRVPQFF
TGTGCCAGCATCGGCAACCGGGACAGGGTGCCTCAGTTCTTC
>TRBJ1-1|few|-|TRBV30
CAWSALVNTEAFF
TGTGCCTGGAGCGCTTTAGTGAACACTGAAGCTTTCTTT
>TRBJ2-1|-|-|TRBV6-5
CASSFSPHQRDEQFF
TGTGCCAGCAGCTTTTCCCCTCACCAGCGGGATGAGCAGTTCTTC
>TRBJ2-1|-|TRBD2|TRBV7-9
CASSLAGGLAGAYNEQFF
TGTGCCAGCAGCTTAGCGGGGGGACTAGCGGGAGCCTACAATGAGCAGTTCTTC
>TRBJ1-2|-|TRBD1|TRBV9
CASSAWDRVLYGYTF
TGTGCCAGCAGCGCATGGGACAGGGTTCTCTATGGCTACACCTTC
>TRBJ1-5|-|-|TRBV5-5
CASSRGIRDQPQHF
TGTGCCAGCAGCCGAGGGATTAGGGATCAGCCCCAGCATTTT
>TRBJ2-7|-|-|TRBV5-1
CASSLEAVDEQYF
TGCGCCAGCAGCTTGGAGGCGGTCGACGAGCAGTACTTC
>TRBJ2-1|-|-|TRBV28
CASRLYNEQFF
TGTGCCAGCAGACTTTACAATGAGCAGTTCTTC
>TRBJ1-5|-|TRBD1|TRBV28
CASSSGTGERGNQPQHF
TGTGCCAGCAGTTCCGGGACAGGGGAGAGGGGCAATCAGCCCCAGCATTTT
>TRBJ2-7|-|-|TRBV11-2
CASSLGRPSSYEQYF
TGTGCCAGCAGCCTAGGTCGGCCTAGCTCCTACGAGCAGTACTTC
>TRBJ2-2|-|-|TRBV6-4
CASSDPGAGELFF
TGTGCCAGCAGTGACCCCGGGGCCGGGGAGCTGTTTTTT
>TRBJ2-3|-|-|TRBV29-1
CSVGPRLYTDTQYF
TGCAGCGTTGGGCCGAGACTATACACAGATACGCAGTATTTT
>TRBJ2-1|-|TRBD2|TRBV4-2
CASSQESGTSGYNEQFF
TGTGCCAGCAGCCAAGAATCCGGGACTAGCGGTTACAATGAGCAGTTCTTC
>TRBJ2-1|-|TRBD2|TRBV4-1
CASSQVIAAGGTYNEQFF
TGCGCCAGCAGCCAAGTTATAGCGGCGGGAGGGACCTACAATGAGCAGTTCTTC
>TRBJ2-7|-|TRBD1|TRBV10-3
CAISESGGGYEQYF
TGTGCCATCAGTGAGTCAGGGGGCGGATACGAGCAGTACTTC
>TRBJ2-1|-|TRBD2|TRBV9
CASSAGLAGGWGYNEQFF
TGTGCCAGCAGCGCCGGACTAGCGGGAGGATGGGGCTACAATGAGCAGTTCTTC
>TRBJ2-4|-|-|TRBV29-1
CSVRGNIQYF
TGCAGCGTTAGGGGAAACATTCAGTACTTC
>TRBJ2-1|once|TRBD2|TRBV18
CASSPSEGGINEQFF
TGTGCCAGCTCACCCTCGGAGGGAGGGATAAATGAGCAGTTCTTC
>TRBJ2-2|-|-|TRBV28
CASEAGDLRTGELFF
TGTGCCAGCGAAGCAGGGGATTTAAGGACCGGGGAGCTGTTTTTT
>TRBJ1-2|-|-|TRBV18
CASSPPGGITIYGYTF
TGTGCCAGCTCACCACCGGGAGGGATTACAATCTATGGCTACACCTTC
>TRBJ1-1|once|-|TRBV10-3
CAISESPVTEAFF
TGTGCCATCAGTGAGTCCCCGGTTACTGAAGCTTTCTTT
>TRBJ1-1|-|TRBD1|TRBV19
CASTRRGDSLNTEAFF
TGTGCCAGTACCCGTAGAGGGGACAGCCTGAACACTGAAGCTTTCTTT